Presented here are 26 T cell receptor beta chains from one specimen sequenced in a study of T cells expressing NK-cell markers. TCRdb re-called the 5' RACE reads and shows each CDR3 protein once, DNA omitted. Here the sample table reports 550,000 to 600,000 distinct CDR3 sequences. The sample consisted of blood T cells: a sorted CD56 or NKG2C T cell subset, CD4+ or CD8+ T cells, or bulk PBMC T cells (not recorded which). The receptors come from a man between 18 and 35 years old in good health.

CDR3 sequence reads: CASSLSAGEVGTEAFF. The chain combines TRBV5-1 with TRBJ1-1; TCRdb outputs TRBD1, but without DNA this stays unchecked. Germline V gives CDR1 SGHRS, CDR2 YFSETQ. The CDR3 has 16 amino acids.

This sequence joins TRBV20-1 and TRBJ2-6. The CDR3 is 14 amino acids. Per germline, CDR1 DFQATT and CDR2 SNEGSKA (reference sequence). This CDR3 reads CSAIGSTGANVLTF.

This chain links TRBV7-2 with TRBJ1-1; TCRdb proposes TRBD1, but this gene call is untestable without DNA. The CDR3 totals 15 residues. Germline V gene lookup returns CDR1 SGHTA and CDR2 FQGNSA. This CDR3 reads CASSQPAGGNTEAFF.

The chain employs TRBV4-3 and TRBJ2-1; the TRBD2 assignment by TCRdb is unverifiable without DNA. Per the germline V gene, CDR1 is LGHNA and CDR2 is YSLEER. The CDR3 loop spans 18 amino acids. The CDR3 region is CASSQGSGLADIRNEQFF.

This CDR3 is CASKSGAYNEQFF. The chain recombines TRBV2 with TRBJ2-1; TCRdb's D gene call, TRBD2, goes unchecked for lack of DNA. This CDR3 is 13 amino acids long. Germline CDR1 reads SNHLY; CDR2 reads FYNNEI.

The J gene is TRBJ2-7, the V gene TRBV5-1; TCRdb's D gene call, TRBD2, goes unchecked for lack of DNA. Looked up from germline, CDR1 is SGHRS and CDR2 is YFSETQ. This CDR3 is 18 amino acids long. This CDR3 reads CASSLVPTSGTGSYEQYF.

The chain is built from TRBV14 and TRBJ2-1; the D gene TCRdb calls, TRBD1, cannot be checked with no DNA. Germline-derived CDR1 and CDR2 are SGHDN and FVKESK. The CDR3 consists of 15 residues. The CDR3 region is CASSQGWGEYNEQFF.

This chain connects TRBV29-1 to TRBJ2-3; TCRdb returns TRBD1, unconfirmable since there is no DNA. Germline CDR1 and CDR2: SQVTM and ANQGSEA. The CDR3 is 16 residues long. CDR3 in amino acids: CSVGRAGGIFTDTQYF.

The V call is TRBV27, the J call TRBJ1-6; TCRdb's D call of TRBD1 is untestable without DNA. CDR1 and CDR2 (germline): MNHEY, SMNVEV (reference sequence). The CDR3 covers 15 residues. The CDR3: CASSLSVTGNSPLHF.

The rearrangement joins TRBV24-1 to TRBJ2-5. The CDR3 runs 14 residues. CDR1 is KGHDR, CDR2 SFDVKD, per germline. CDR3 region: CATSDFRQEETQYF.

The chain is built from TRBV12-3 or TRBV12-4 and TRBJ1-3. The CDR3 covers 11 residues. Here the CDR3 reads CASSFSASIYF.

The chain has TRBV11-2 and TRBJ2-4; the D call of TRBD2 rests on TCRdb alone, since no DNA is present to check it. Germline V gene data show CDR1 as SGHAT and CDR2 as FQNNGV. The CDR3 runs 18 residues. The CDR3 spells CASSLVGTSGLAKNIQYF. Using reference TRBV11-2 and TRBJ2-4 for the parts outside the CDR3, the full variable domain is EAGVAQSPRYKIIEKRQSVAFWCNPISGHATLYWYQQILGQGPKLLIQFQNNGVVDDSQLPKDRFSAERLKGVDSTLKIQPAKLEDSAVYLCASSLVGTSGLAKNIQYFGAGTRLSVL.

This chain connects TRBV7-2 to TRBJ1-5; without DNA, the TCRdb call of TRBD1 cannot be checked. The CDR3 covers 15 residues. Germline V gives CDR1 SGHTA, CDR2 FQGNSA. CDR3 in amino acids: CASSTPQATNQPQHF.

CDR3 region: CASSRTSGTNNEQFF. This chain links TRBV12-3 or TRBV12-4 with TRBJ2-1; TCRdb outputs TRBD2, but without DNA this stays unchecked. This CDR3 has 15 amino acids.

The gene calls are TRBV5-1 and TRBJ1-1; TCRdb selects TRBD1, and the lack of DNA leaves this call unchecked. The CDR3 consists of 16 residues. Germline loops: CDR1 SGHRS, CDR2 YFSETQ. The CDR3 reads CASSPPERLSNTEAFF.

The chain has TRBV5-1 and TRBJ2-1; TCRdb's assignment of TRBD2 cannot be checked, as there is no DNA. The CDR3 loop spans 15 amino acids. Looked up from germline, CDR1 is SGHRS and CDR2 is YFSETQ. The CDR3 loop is CASHYGGRGGNEQFF.

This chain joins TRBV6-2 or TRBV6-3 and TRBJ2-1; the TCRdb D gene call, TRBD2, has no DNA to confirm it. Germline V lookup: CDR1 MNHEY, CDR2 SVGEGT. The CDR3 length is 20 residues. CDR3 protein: CASSYSAVGLAGEKYNEQFF.

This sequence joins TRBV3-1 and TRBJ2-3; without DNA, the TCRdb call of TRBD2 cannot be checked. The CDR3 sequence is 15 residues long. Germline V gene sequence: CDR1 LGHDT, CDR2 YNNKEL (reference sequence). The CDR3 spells CASRPIAGLTDTQYF.

This CDR3 reads CASSSQAGGFYNEQFF. The chain couples TRBV7-2 to TRBJ2-1. The CDR3 is made up of 16 amino acids. Germline CDR1 and CDR2: SGHTA and FQGNSA.

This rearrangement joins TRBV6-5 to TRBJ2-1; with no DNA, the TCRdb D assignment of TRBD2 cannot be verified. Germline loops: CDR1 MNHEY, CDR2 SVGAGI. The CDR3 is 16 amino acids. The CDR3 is CASSYSKMRDGNEQFF.

CDR3 in amino acids: CASSPPGTNQETQYF. The J gene is TRBJ2-5, the V gene TRBV18; without DNA, the TCRdb call of TRBD1 cannot be checked. This CDR3 has 15 amino acids. Germline V CDR1 and CDR2: KGHSH, LQKENI.

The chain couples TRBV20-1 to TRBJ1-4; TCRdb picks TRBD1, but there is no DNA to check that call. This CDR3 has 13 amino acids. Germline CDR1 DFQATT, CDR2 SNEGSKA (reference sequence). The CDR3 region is CSANDRGSEKLFF.

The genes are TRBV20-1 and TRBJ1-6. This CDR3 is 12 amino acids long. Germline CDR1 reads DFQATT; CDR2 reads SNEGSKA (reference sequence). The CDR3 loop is CSASLLNGPLHF.

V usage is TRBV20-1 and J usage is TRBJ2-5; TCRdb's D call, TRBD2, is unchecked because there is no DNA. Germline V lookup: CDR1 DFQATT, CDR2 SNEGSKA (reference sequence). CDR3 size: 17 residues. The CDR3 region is CSARDSIERGIQETQYF.

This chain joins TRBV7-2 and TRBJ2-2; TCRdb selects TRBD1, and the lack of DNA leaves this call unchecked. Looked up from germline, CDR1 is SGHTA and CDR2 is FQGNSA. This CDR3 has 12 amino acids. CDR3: CASRQESGELFF.

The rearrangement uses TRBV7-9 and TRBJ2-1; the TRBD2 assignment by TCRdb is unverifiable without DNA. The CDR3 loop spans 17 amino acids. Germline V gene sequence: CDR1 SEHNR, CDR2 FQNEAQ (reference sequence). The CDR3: CASSLWGLAGKYNEQFF.